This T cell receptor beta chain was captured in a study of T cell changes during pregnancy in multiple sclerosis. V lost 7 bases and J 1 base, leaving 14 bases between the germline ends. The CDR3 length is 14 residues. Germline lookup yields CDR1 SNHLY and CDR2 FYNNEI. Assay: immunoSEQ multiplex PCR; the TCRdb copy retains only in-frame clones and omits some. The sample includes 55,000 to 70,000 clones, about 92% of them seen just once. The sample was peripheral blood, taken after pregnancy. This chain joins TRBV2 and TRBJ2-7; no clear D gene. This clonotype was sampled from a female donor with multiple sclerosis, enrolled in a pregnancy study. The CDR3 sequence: CASTPGQRSYEQYF. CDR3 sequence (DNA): TGTGCCAGCACCCCGGGTCAGAGATCCTACGAGCAGTACTTC.